A selection of T cell receptor beta chains follows, all from one sample in a study of early T cells in non-severe SARS-CoV-2 infection. One entry per CDR3 protein, called by TCRdb with MiXCR from the 5' RACE reads. In the table there are tens of thousands of distinct CDR3 sequences, 11% to 15% of which are singletons. Sample: whole blood. Source of these receptors: an adult who was a healthcare worker with PCR-confirmed SARS-CoV-2 infection or an uninfected control (not recorded which). Each CDR3 is given with its conserved first and last residue. Fields, in order: D gene, J gene, clone size, V gene, CDR3 protein, CDR3 DNA. The D gene is left open where the match is weak. Where a row states a size, it is once, few, many or the class of an expanded clone; other rows omit it.

>.|TRBJ1-1|few|TRBV9
CASSVDNANTEAFF
TGTGCCAGCAGCGTAGACAACGCGAACACTGAAGCTTTCTTT
>TRBD2|TRBJ2-5|.|TRBV5-4
CASALAGVAETQYF
TGTGCCAGCGCCCTAGCGGGTGTAGCAGAGACCCAGTACTTC
>TRBD2|TRBJ2-1|.|TRBV11-1
CASSLSSSGRYNEQFF
TGTGCCAGCAGCTTATCCTCTAGCGGACGATACAATGAGCAGTTCTTC
>.|TRBJ2-2|few|TRBV14
CASSQVGYAGELFF
TGTGCCAGCAGCCAAGTGGGGTACGCCGGGGAGCTGTTTTTT
>TRBD2|TRBJ2-7|.|TRBV12-3/TRBV12-4
CASSYGLAGYEQYF
TGTGCCAGCAGTTACGGACTAGCGGGCTACGAGCAGTACTTC
>TRBD2|TRBJ2-1|few|TRBV6-2/TRBV6-3
CASSPGGGIYNEQFF
TGTGCCAGCAGCCCCGGGGGGGGAATCTACAATGAGCAGTTCTTC
>.|TRBJ2-1|many|TRBV27
CASTLLPRGDNEQFF
TGTGCCAGCACCCTCCTTCCGCGGGGAGACAATGAGCAGTTCTTC
>.|TRBJ2-5|few|TRBV20-1
CSAKLGSSTMETQYF
TGCAGTGCTAAACTAGGTTCCTCGACGATGGAGACCCAGTACTTC
>.|TRBJ2-1|few|TRBV13
CASSSRYNEQFF
TGTGCCAGCAGCTCGCGCTACAATGAGCAGTTCTTC
>.|TRBJ2-7|.|TRBV10-3
CAISEPGKESYEQYF
TGTGCCATCAGTGAGCCGGGCAAAGAGTCCTACGAGCAGTACTTC
>.|TRBJ2-2|.|TRBV24-1
CATSESGGPGGTGELFF
TGTGCCACCAGTGAGTCTGGGGGGCCAGGCGGCACCGGGGAGCTGTTTTTT
>TRBD2|TRBJ2-1|.|TRBV12-3/TRBV12-4
CASTPGGGSYNEQFF
TGTGCCAGCACCCCGGGGGGAGGCTCCTACAATGAGCAGTTCTTC
>TRBD2|TRBJ2-1|few|TRBV11-2
CASRGTSGDKQFF
TGTGCCAGCAGGGGGACTAGCGGGGACAAGCAGTTCTTC
>TRBD2|TRBJ2-1|few|TRBV24-1
CATSDSGTSYNEQFF
TGTGCCACCAGTGATAGCGGGACGTCCTACAATGAGCAGTTCTTC
>TRBD2|TRBJ2-1|many|TRBV5-1
CASSLAAGGHNEQFF
TGCGCCAGCAGCTTGGCTGCGGGGGGACACAATGAGCAGTTCTTC
>.|TRBJ1-2|.|TRBV2
CASNRGTATYGYTF
TGTGCCAGCAATAGAGGGACGGCGACCTATGGCTACACCTTC
>TRBD1|TRBJ2-5|.|TRBV29-1
CSVLPGQGVLKTQYF
TGCAGCGTCCTCCCGGGACAGGGGGTTCTAAAGACCCAGTACTTC
>.|TRBJ2-7|many|TRBV29-1
CSVEASYEQYF
TGCAGCGTTGAAGCCTCCTACGAGCAGTACTTC
>.|TRBJ1-2|few|TRBV4-1
CASSNPLGASSGYTF
TGCGCCAGCAGCAACCCATTGGGGGCGTCATCTGGCTACACCTTC
>.|TRBJ2-1|many|TRBV7-3
CASSLNSGTYNEQFF
TGTGCCAGCAGCTTAAATAGCGGAACCTACAATGAGCAGTTCTTC
>.|TRBJ1-4|few|TRBV12-3/TRBV12-4
CASSLRGSFEKLFF
TGTGCCAGCAGTTTGAGGGGAAGTTTTGAAAAACTGTTTTTT
>TRBD2|TRBJ2-3|few|TRBV6-1
CASSVLAGSTDTQYF
TGTGCCAGCAGTGTACTAGCGGGGAGCACAGATACGCAGTATTTT
>TRBD2|TRBJ2-3|.|TRBV9
CASSVGTSGGVNTDTQYF
TGTGCCAGCAGCGTAGGGACTAGCGGGGGGGTTAACACAGATACGCAGTATTTT
>.|TRBJ2-7|few|TRBV3-1
CASSLARAYYEQYF
TGTGCCAGCAGCCTCGCAAGGGCCTACTACGAGCAGTACTTC
>.|TRBJ2-1|.|TRBV5-1
CASSLGTAQFF
TGCGCCAGCAGCTTGGGGACAGCTCAGTTCTTC
>.|TRBJ2-5|.|TRBV21-1
CASSNLVVQETQYF
TGTGCCAGCAGCAATCTAGTCGTCCAAGAGACCCAGTACTTC
>.|TRBJ2-5|many|TRBV20-1
CSANQGGETQYF
TGCAGTGCTAACCAAGGAGGGGAGACCCAGTACTTC
>.|TRBJ1-1|.|TRBV5-1
CASSLAWGPNTEAFF
TGCGCCAGCAGCTTGGCCTGGGGGCCGAACACTGAAGCTTTCTTT
>.|TRBJ2-6|many|TRBV6-5
CASRQLLRDGSSGANVLTF
TGTGCCAGCAGACAACTCCTCCGGGACGGGAGCTCTGGGGCCAACGTCCTGACTTTC
>.|TRBJ2-7|few|TRBV7-9
CASSDLYEQYF
TGTGCCAGCAGCGACCTTTACGAGCAGTACTTC
>.|TRBJ2-5|few|TRBV19
CASSSTGGSETQYF
TGTGCCAGTAGTTCGACTGGGGGGTCGGAGACCCAGTACTTC
>.|TRBJ1-1|.|TRBV29-1
CSVGDGGMTEAFF
TGCAGCGTTGGAGATGGGGGTATGACTGAAGCTTTCTTT
>.|TRBJ1-2|few|TRBV19
CASRIDQYGYTF
TGTGCCAGTAGGATAGATCAATATGGCTACACCTTC
>TRBD1|TRBJ2-1|.|TRBV18
CASSPRTGGNEQFF
TGTGCCAGCTCACCACGGACAGGGGGCAATGAGCAGTTCTTC
>.|TRBJ2-7|.|TRBV29-1
CSVDGAAGSYEQYF
TGCAGCGTTGATGGGGCAGCCGGCTCCTACGAGCAGTACTTC
>.|TRBJ1-1|few|TRBV10-2
CSSSELGDTEAFF
TGCTCCAGCAGTGAGTTGGGGGACACTGAAGCTTTCTTT
>.|TRBJ2-3|.|TRBV29-1
CSGLSAGLADTQYF
TGCAGCGGGCTGTCCGCGGGGCTCGCAGATACGCAGTATTTT
>TRBD1|TRBJ1-2|few|TRBV19
CASSMSGQLYGYTF
TGTGCCAGTAGTATGTCGGGACAGCTTTATGGCTACACCTTC
>.|TRBJ2-3|.|TRBV20-1
CSAPGALSTDTQYF
TGCAGTGCCCCGGGAGCGCTCAGCACAGATACGCAGTATTTT
>.|TRBJ2-1|few|TRBV29-1
CSVGNTGWENEQFF
TGCAGCGTTGGGAACACAGGGTGGGAAAATGAGCAGTTCTTC
>.|TRBJ2-5|few|TRBV9
CASSVAPGVETQYF
TGTGCCAGCAGCGTAGCGCCGGGGGTAGAGACCCAGTACTTC
>.|TRBJ2-3|.|TRBV9
CASSAPTDTQYF
TGTGCCAGCAGCGCCCCCACAGATACGCAGTATTTT
>.|TRBJ2-3|many|TRBV6-4
CASSYRRTDTQYF
TGTGCCAGCAGTTACAGACGCACAGATACGCAGTATTTT
>.|TRBJ1-1|few|TRBV7-9
CASSSPRTEAFF
TGTGCCAGCAGCTCCCCTCGTACTGAAGCTTTCTTT
>TRBD2|TRBJ2-1|.|TRBV4-2
CASSQETPGRLAGYNEQFF
TGTGCCAGCAGCCAAGAAACCCCGGGGAGACTAGCGGGGTACAATGAGCAGTTCTTC
>.|TRBJ2-3|many|TRBV19
CASSNRDFVSSTDTQYF
TGTGCCAGTAGTAACCGGGACTTCGTCTCTAGCACAGATACGCAGTATTTT
>.|TRBJ2-1|.|TRBV2
CASNINEQFF
TGTGCCAGCAACATAAATGAGCAGTTCTTC
>TRBD1|TRBJ1-5|few|TRBV6-1
CASSEGTGYQPQHF
TGTGCCAGCAGTGAAGGGACAGGTTATCAGCCCCAGCATTTT
>TRBD2|TRBJ2-3|many|TRBV7-6
CASSLGLAGYTQYF
TGTGCCAGCAGCTTAGGACTAGCGGGATATACGCAGTATTTT
>.|TRBJ1-6|.|TRBV6-6
CASSYSLGRINSPLHF
TGTGCCAGCAGTTACTCGTTAGGCAGGATAAATTCACCCCTCCACTTT
>TRBD1|TRBJ1-3|few|TRBV27
CASSSIQGAVGNTIYF
TGTGCCAGCAGTTCCATACAGGGGGCAGTAGGAAACACCATATATTTT
>.|TRBJ1-6|many|TRBV7-9
CASSYRETSPLHF
TGTGCCAGCAGCTACAGGGAAACCTCACCCCTCCACTTT
>TRBD1|TRBJ2-1|many|TRBV7-2
CASSLRAGTGYHEQFF
TGTGCCAGCAGCCTCCGCGCCGGGACAGGGTACCATGAGCAGTTCTTC
>.|TRBJ2-1|many|TRBV27
CASSLGPEWRATYNEQFF
TGTGCCAGCAGTTTGGGGCCGGAGTGGCGGGCGACCTACAATGAGCAGTTCTTC
>.|TRBJ2-7|many|TRBV29-1
CSVGIEGFTYEQYF
TGCAGCGTGGGAATAGAGGGCTTTACCTACGAGCAGTACTTC
>.|TRBJ2-1|few|TRBV24-1
CATSDSSSSYNEQFF
TGTGCCACCAGTGATAGCTCGAGCTCCTACAATGAGCAGTTCTTC
>.|TRBJ2-5|.|TRBV5-1
CASSLGSAEGRAQYF
TGCGCCAGCAGCTTGGGATCAGCGGAGGGTAGGGCCCAGTACTTC
>.|TRBJ2-5|many|TRBV29-1
CSVDLGLVQETQYF
TGCAGCGTTGACCTAGGACTTGTACAAGAGACCCAGTACTTC
>TRBD1|TRBJ2-2|.|TRBV18
CASSPQGAGNTGELFF
TGTGCCAGCTCACCTCAGGGGGCAGGAAACACCGGGGAGCTGTTTTTT
>.|TRBJ1-6|few|TRBV9
CASSPRGPSSYNSPLHF
TGTGCCAGCAGCCCCAGGGGTCCGAGCTCCTATAATTCACCCCTCCACTTT